Following are 25 T cell receptor beta chains from one sample sequenced in a study of response to subunit inactivated influenza vaccine. TCRdb reprocessed the RT-PCR reads via MiXCR and lists one record per CDR3 protein. The data show some 480,000 distinct CDR3 sequences, 11% seen once. The source was PBMCs from blood, collected 35 to 45 days after vaccination. Receptor source: a man between 45 and 60 years old who received an inactivated influenza vaccine.

This clonotype was observed many times. J is TRBJ2-7 and V is TRBV6-1; weak D call: TRBD1 (6 bases). V gave up 6 bases and J gave up 5 bases, with 20 bases separating them. Per the germline V gene, CDR1 is MNHNS and CDR2 is SASEGT. There are 15 residues in the CDR3. CDR3: CASSTQGAKPNEQYF. The CDR3 bases are TGTGCCAGCAGCACACAGGGAGCGAAACCTAACGAGCAGTACTTC.

V is TRBV20-1 and J is TRBJ2-7; 9 positions match TRBD1. CDR1 and CDR2 from the germline V gene are DFQATT and SNEGSKA (reference sequence). The junction had 5 bases not matched to a gene; V was cut back by 0 bases and J by 5 bases. The CDR3 is made up of 14 amino acids. The CDR3 spells CSARDIQGANEQYF. The CDR3 DNA reads as TGCAGTGCTAGAGATATACAGGGGGCGAACGAGCAGTACTTC.

This clonotype was recorded a few times. The chain is built from TRBV5-5 and TRBJ1-1; D not resolved. Germline lookup yields CDR1 SGHKS and CDR2 YYEKEE (reference sequence). CDR3 length: 12 residues. V lost 4 bases to trimming and J lost 3 bases, with 7 bases between them. Written as DNA, the CDR3 is TGTGCCAGCAGCGAGGACTACACTGAAGCTTTCTTT. Translating it yields CASSEDYTEAFF. Filled out from reference TRBV5-5 and TRBJ1-1, the complete variable domain reads DAGVTQSPTHLIKTRGQQVTLRCSPISGHKSVSWYQQVLGQGPQFIFQYYEKEERGRGNFPDRFSARQFPNYSSELNVNALLLGDSALYLCASSEDYTEAFFGQGTRLTVV.

This clonotype was seen a handful of times. The rearrangement links TRBV23-1 to TRBJ2-1, with TRBD2 matching 11 bases. TRBV23-1 is placed among ORFs of uncertain function. V was clipped by 3 bases and J by 3 bases; unmatched bases: 7. This CDR3 contains 17 residues. The CDR3: CASSQDTGTSGYNEQFF. The CDR3, as DNA: TGCGCCAGCAGTCAGGATACCGGGACTAGCGGCTACAATGAGCAGTTCTTC.

This clonotype was counted ten times or more. J is TRBJ2-1 and V is TRBV7-2, with 7 positions matching TRBD2. CDR1 is SGHTA, CDR2 FQGNSA, per germline. Unmatched junction bases numbered 7, after V lost 4 bases and J lost 7 bases. This CDR3 comprises 14 residues. The CDR3 protein is CASSWGRARNEQFF. The CDR3 DNA is TGTGCCAGCAGCTGGGGGAGGGCCCGGAATGAGCAGTTCTTC.

This clonotype showed up many times. This chain connects TRBV12-3 or TRBV12-4 to TRBJ2-1; 8 bases are shared with TRBD1. The CDR3 has 15 amino acids. V was clipped by 6 bases and J by 0 bases; unmatched bases: 4. Here the CDR3 reads CASRAGQGSYNEQFF. CDR3 nucleotides: TGTGCCAGCAGGGCAGGACAGGGCTCCTACAATGAGCAGTTCTTC.

This clonotype was picked up many times. J is TRBJ2-1 and V is TRBV12-3 or TRBV12-4; D gene ambiguous. The CDR3 length is 14 residues. Deletions cut 4 bases from V and 0 bases from J, with 7 bases between. For the CDR3, the DNA is TGTGCCAGCAGTTACAAGAACTCCTACAATGAGCAGTTCTTC. It yields the protein CASSYKNSYNEQFF.

The chain carries TRBV24-1 and TRBJ2-7, with a tentative D call TRBD2 (5 bases). The germline V gene encodes CDR1 KGHDR and CDR2 SFDVKD. V shed 11 bases and J shed 5 bases, with 15 bases lying between them. The CDR3 has 12 residues. CDR3 residues: CANRGLSDEQYF. The CDR3 bases are TGTGCCAACAGAGGACTTTCTGACGAGCAGTACTTC.

This clonotype was observed a handful of times. V is TRBV20-1 and J is TRBJ2-7, with D perhaps matching TRBD1 (6 bases). Germline CDR1 DFQATT, CDR2 SNEGSKA (reference sequence). With 7 bases removed from V and 3 bases from J, the gap between germline ends came to 16 bases. This CDR3 comprises 13 residues. The CDR3 DNA is TGCAGTGTTCGAACAGGGAGTCTCTACGAGCAGTACTTC. It specifies CSVRTGSLYEQYF.

At least ten counts were recorded for this clonotype. The J gene is TRBJ2-3, the V gene TRBV10-3; D is possibly TRBD2 (5 bases). Trimming stripped 0 bases from V and 0 bases from J, with 10 bases between. Germline CDR1 reads ENHRY; CDR2 reads SYGVKD. The CDR3 contains 16 residues. In nucleotides, the CDR3 is TGTGCCATCAGTGAGTCATTAGCGACTAGCACAGATACGCAGTATTTT. The encoded protein is CAISESLATSTDTQYF.

V usage is TRBV29-1 and J usage is TRBJ2-3; no firm D call. This CDR3 spans 12 amino acids. Germline loops: CDR1 SQVTM, CDR2 ANQGSEA. V lost 4 bases to trimming and J lost 3 bases, with 8 bases between them. CDR3 DNA: TGCAGCGTTGTCGTGTCTACAGATACGCAGTATTTT. This translates into CSVVVSTDTQYF.

This clonotype has at least ten counts. The chain links TRBV10-1 to TRBJ2-3; a possible D gene is TRBD2 (5 bases). Trimming took off 6 bases at V and 2 bases at J, with 6 bases between the two ends. This CDR3 is built from 12 residues. Looked up from germline, CDR1 is WNHNN and CDR2 is SYGVQD (reference sequence). This CDR3 reads CASRGDTDTQYF. Written as DNA, the CDR3 is TGCGCCAGCAGGGGAGACACAGATACGCAGTATTTT.

This chain joins TRBV24-1 and TRBJ2-2; D unresolved. CDR1 and CDR2 (germline): KGHDR, SFDVKD. The V gene lost 5 bases and the J gene lost 7 bases, with 4 bases spanning the gap. This CDR3 is built from 11 residues. The chain's CDR3 is CATSANGELFF. The DNA of the CDR3 is TGTGCCACCAGTGCAAACGGGGAGCTGTTTTTT.

The rearrangement uses TRBV11-2 and TRBJ2-5; 10 bases align to TRBD2. The CDR3 contains 18 residues. Losses at the gene ends were 5 bases for V and 5 bases for J; bases not matched to a gene: 17. Germline V gene lookup returns CDR1 SGHAT and CDR2 FQNNGV. CDR3 sequence: CASSPSGASGSWVETQYF. The CDR3 DNA sequence: TGTGCCAGCAGCCCATCGGGGGCTAGCGGGAGTTGGGTCGAGACCCAGTACTTC.

About this clonotype: Because it lacks the conserved phenylalanine or tryptophan at the end, this CDR3 is likely a read error. The genes are TRBV5-1 and TRBJ1-1; TRBD1 aligns across 10 bases. CDR3 length: 14 residues. Per germline, CDR1 SGHRS and CDR2 YFSETQ. J lost 6 bases, V lost 3 bases, and 5 bases had no gene match. In nucleotides, the CDR3 is TGCGCCAGCAGCTCCGGGACAGGGGTGGCTGAAGCTTTCTTA. Encoded protein: CASSSGTGVAEAFL.

This clonotype appeared a few times. The chain recombines TRBV4-3 with TRBJ1-4, with 7 bases fitting TRBD1. The germline CDR1 and CDR2 sequences are LGHNA and YSLEER. The trim removed 1 base at V and 5 bases at J, leaving 10 bases unmatched. This CDR3 has 17 residues. CDR3 nucleotide sequence: TGCGCCAGCAGCCAAGGCCGCCCAGACAGGGAAAATGAAAAACTGTTTTTT. As protein: CASSQGRPDRENEKLFF.

The V and J genes are TRBV12-3 or TRBV12-4 and TRBJ2-4, with TRBD1 matching over 10 bases. V trimming: 6 bases; J trimming: 5 bases; junction bases outside the gene matches: 7. This CDR3 contains 15 residues. The CDR3 sequence is CASRKGQGLQNIQYF. Here the CDR3 DNA reads TGTGCCAGCAGGAAGGGACAGGGGTTACAAAACATTCAGTACTTC.

This clonotype came up a few times. The chain recombines TRBV12-3 or TRBV12-4 with TRBJ2-7, with no clear D. V shed 5 bases and J shed 5 bases, with 16 bases lying between them. The CDR3 runs 14 residues. The CDR3 loop is CASSPRTVGNEQYF. CDR3 nucleotides: TGTGCCAGCAGTCCACGGACCGTGGGGAACGAGCAGTACTTC.

In this sample, this clonotype turned up a few times. This chain connects TRBV11-1 to TRBJ2-3, with D possibly matching TRBD2 (6 bases). CDR3 length: 18 residues. Germline V lookup: CDR1 SGHAT, CDR2 FQDESV (reference sequence). Trimming took 1 base from V and 0 from J, leaving 17 bases between them. This CDR3 is CASSLGDPGLPSTDTQYF. The CDR3 DNA reads as TGTGCCAGCAGCTTAGGGGACCCGGGACTGCCTAGCACAGATACGCAGTATTTT.

This clonotype was detected only a few times. J is TRBJ1-1 and V is TRBV2, with 11 bases fitting TRBD1. This CDR3 region has 14 residues. Germline CDR1 reads SNHLY; CDR2 reads FYNNEI. J lost 5 bases, V lost 9 bases, and 8 bases had no gene match. CDR3 region: CASKDRGRGTEAFF. CDR3 bases: TGTGCCAGTAAGGACAGGGGGCGAGGGACTGAAGCTTTCTTT.

The chain has TRBV28 and TRBJ2-4; D perhaps matches TRBD2 (6 bases). V dropped 2 bases and J dropped 7 bases, with 12 bases sitting between them. The CDR3 totals 14 residues. Germline V gives CDR1 MDHEN, CDR2 SYDVKM. CDR3 amino acids: CASSLTGGWNIQYF. In nucleotides, the CDR3 is TGTGCCAGCAGTTTAACCGGGGGATGGAACATTCAGTACTTC.

This clonotype was seen a few times. The chain is built from TRBV6-1 and TRBJ1-5; tentative D call: TRBD1 (5 bases). Germline V gene lookup returns CDR1 MNHNS and CDR2 SASEGT. The CDR3 has 14 amino acids. Trimming took 4 bases from V and 2 from J, leaving 9 bases between them. CDR3: CASSARGGNQPQHF. Written as DNA, the CDR3 is TGTGCCAGCAGTGCGAGGGGAGGCAATCAGCCCCAGCATTTT.

V is TRBV12-3 or TRBV12-4 and J is TRBJ1-2; perhaps TRBD1 as D (5 bases). The CDR3 extends over 13 amino acids. Deletions cut 7 bases from V and 7 bases from J, with 16 bases between. CDR3 sequence: CASNRRGGLGYTF. DNA for the CDR3: TGTGCCAGCAACCGGAGGGGCGGTCTTGGCTACACCTTC.

In nucleotides, the CDR3 is TGTGCCAGCAGAAGCGGGGGAAGCACAGATACGCAGTATTTT. Translation: CASRSGGSTDTQYF. This chain uses TRBV12-3 or TRBV12-4 with TRBJ2-3; 8 bases fit TRBD2. The length of the CDR3 is 14 residues. The ends lost 6 bases at V and 0 bases at J; junction bases unmatched: 2.

This clonotype turned up a few times. The rearrangement uses TRBV20-1 and TRBJ2-5, with TRBD2 matching 8 bases. The CDR3 spans 14 residues. With V trimmed by 3 bases and J by 6 bases, 9 bases remained unmatched. Looked up from germline, CDR1 is DFQATT and CDR2 is SNEGSKA (reference sequence). CDR3 amino acids: CSARPGGDWKTQYF. The CDR3 coding sequence is TGCAGTGCTAGGCCGGGGGGGGACTGGAAGACCCAGTACTTC.